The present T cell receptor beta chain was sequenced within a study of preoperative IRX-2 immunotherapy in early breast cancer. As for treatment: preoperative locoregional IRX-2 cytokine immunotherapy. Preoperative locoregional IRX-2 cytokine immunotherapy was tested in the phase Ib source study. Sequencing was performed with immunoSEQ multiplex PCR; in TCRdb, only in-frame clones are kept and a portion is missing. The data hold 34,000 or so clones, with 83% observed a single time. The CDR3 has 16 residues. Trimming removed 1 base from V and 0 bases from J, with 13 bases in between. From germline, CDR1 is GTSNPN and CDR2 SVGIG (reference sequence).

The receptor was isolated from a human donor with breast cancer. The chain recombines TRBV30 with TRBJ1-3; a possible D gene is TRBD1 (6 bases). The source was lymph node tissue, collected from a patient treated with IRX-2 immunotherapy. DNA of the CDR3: TGTGCCTGGAGTGGACAGGCGGCGAGCTCTGGAAACACCATATATTTT. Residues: CAWSGQAASSGNTIYF.